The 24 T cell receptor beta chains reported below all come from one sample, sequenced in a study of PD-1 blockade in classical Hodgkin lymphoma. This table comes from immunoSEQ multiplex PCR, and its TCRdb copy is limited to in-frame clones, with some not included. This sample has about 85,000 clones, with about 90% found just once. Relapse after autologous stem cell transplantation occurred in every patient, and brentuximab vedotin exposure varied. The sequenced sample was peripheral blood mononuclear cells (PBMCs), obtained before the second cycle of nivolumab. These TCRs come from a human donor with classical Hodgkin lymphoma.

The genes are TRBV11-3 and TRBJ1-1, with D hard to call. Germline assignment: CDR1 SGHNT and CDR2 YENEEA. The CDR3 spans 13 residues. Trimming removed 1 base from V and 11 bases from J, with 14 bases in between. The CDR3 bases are TGTGCCAGCAGCTTAGGATCCTCGACCCCTGCTTTCTTT. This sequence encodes CASSLGSSTPAFF.

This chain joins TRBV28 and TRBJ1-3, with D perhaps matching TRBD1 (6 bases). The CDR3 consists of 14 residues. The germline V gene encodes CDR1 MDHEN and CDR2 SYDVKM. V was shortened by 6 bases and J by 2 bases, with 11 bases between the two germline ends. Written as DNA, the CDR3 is TGTGCCAGCAGAAAACAGGGAGCTGGAAACACCATATATTTT. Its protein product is CASRKQGAGNTIYF.

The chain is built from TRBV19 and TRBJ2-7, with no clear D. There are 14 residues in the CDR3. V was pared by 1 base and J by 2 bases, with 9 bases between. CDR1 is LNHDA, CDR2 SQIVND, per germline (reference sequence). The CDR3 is CASSIVGSTYEQYF. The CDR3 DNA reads TGTGCCAGTAGTATAGTAGGATCGACCTACGAGCAGTACTTC.

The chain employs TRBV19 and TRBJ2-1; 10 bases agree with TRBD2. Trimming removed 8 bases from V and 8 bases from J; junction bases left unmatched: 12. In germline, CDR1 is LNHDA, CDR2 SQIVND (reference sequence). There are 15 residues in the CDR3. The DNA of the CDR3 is TGTGCCAGTTCACGTCAGGCTAGCGGGAGCTATGAGCAGTTCTTC. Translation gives CASSRQASGSYEQFF.

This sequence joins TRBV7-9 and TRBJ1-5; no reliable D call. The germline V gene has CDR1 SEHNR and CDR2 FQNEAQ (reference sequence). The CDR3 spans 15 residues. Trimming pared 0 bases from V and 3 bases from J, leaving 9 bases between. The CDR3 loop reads CASSLAGPDNQPQHF. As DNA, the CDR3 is TGTGCCAGCAGCTTAGCGGGCCCAGACAATCAGCCCCAGCATTTT.

The CDR3 here is CASILMGHVGEQYF. The CDR3, as DNA: TGTGCCAGCATCCTGATGGGTCATGTAGGCGAGCAGTACTTC. The chain is built from TRBV5-6 and TRBJ2-7; no clear D gene. Germline assignment: CDR1 SGHDT and CDR2 YYEEEE. The CDR3 consists of 14 residues. Deletions cut 6 bases from V and 6 bases from J, with 19 bases between.

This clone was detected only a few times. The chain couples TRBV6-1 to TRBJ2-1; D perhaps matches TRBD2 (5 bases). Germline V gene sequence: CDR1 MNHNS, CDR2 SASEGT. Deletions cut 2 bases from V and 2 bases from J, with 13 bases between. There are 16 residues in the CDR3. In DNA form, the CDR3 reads TGTGCCAGCAGTGAATACGCGGGTTCAGCCTACAATGAGCAGTTCTTC. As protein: CASSEYAGSAYNEQFF.

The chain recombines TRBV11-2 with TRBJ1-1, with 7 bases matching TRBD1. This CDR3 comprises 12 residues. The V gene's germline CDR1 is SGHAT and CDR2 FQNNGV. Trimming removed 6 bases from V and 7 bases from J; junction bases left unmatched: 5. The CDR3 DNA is TGTGCCAGCAGACAGGGACAGCTTGAAGCTTTCTTT. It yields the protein CASRQGQLEAFF.

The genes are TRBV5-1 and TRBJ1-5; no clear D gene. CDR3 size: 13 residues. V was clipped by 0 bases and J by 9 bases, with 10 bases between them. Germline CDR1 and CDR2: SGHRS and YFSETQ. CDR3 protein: CASSLEVSGPQHF. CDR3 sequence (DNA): TGCGCCAGCAGCTTGGAAGTGTCGGGGCCCCAGCATTTT.

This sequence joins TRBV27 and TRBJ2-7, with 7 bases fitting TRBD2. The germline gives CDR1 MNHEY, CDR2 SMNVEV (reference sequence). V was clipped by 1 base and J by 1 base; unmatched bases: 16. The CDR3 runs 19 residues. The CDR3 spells CASSLWASGLSPHSYEQYF. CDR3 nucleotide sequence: TGTGCCAGCAGTTTATGGGCTAGCGGACTTAGCCCTCATTCCTACGAGCAGTACTTC.

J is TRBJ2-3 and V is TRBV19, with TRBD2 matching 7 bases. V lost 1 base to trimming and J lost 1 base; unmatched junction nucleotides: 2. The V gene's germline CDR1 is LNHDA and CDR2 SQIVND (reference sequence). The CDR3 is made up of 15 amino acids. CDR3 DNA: TGTGCCAGTAGTATAGGCGGGAGCCGCACAGATACGCAGTATTTT. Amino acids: CASSIGGSRTDTQYF.

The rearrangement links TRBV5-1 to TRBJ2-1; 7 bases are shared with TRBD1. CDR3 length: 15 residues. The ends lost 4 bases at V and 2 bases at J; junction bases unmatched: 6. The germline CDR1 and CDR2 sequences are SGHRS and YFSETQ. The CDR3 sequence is CASSTRQGTYNEQFF. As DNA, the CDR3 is TGCGCCAGCAGCACCCGACAGGGAACCTACAATGAGCAGTTCTTC.

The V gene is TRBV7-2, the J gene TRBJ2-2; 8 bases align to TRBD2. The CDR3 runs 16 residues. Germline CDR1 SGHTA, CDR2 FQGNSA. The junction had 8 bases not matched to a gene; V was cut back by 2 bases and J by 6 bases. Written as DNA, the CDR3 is TGTGCCAGCAGCTTAACGAGCGGGAGCGGGTCCGGGGAGCTGTTTTTT. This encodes CASSLTSGSGSGELFF.

CDR3 nucleotides: TGTGCCAGCAGCCTACTAGTAGCCAGGGAGCTGTTTTTT. Translating gives CASSLLVARELFF. This sequence joins TRBV13 and TRBJ2-2; weak D call: TRBD2 (5 bases). The germline CDR1 and CDR2 sequences are PRHDT and FYEKMQ (reference sequence). The CDR3 totals 13 residues. The V end was cut by 5 bases, the J end by 9 bases, with 13 bases between.

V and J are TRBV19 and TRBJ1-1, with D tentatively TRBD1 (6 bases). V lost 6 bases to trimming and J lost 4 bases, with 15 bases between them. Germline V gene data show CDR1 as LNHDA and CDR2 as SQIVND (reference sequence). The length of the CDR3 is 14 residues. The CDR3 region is CASRKQGEGTEAFF. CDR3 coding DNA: TGTGCCAGTAGGAAACAGGGAGAGGGCACTGAAGCTTTCTTT.

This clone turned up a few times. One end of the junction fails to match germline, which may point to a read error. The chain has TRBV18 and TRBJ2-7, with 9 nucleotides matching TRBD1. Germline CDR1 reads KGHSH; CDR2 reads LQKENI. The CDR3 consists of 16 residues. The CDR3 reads CASSPEPQGAGGSSIF. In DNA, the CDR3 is TGTGCCAGCTCACCCGAACCACAGGGGGCGGGCGGGTCCTCGATCTTC.

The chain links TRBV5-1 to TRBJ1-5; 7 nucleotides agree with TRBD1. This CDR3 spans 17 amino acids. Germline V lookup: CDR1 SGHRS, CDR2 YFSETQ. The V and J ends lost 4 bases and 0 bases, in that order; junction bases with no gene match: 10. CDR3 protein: CASSKGTDPYSNQPQHF. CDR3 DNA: TGCGCCAGCAGCAAAGGGACAGACCCTTATAGCAATCAGCCCCAGCATTTT.

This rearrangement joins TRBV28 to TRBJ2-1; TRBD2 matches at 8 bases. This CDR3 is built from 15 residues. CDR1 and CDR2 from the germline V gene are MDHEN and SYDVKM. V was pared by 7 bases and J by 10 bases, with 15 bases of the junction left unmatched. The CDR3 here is CASTKRLPGGREQFF. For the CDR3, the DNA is TGTGCCAGCACCAAGAGACTGCCGGGGGGGCGCGAGCAGTTCTTC. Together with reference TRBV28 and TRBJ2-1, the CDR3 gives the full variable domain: DVKVTQSSRYLVKRTGEKVFLECVQDMDHENMFWYRQDPGLGLRLIYFSYDVKMKEKGDIPEGYSVSREKKERFSLILESASTNQTSMYLCASTKRLPGGREQFFGPGTRLTVL.

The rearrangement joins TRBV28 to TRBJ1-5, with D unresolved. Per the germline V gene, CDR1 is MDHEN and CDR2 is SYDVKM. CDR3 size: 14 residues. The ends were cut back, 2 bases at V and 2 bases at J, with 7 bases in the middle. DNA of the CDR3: TGTGCCAGCAGTTTAAACAGTCGCAATCAGCCCCAGCATTTT. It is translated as CASSLNSRNQPQHF.

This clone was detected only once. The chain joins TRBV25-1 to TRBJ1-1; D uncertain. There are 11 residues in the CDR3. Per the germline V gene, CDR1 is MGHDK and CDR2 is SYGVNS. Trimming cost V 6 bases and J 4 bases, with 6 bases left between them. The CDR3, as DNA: TGTGCCAGCAGAAGCGGCACTGAAGCTTTCTTT. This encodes CASRSGTEAFF.

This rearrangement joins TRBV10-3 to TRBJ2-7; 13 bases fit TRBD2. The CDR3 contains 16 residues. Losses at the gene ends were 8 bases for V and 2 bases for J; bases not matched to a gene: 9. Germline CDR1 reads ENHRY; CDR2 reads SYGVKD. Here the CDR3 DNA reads TGTGCCATCGGGACTAGCGGGGCGCCCGGAACCTACGAGCAGTACTTC. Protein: CAIGTSGAPGTYEQYF.

In nucleotides, the CDR3 is TGTGCCAGCAGTGAGCTTAACAGGGGGCGCATGGGACGAAAAGCCAAAAACATTCAGTACTTC. It yields the protein CASSELNRGRMGRKAKNIQYF. V gene TRBV2 combines with J gene TRBJ2-4; TRBD1 aligns across 9 bases. The CDR3 length is 21 residues. Germline V gene data show CDR1 as SNHLY and CDR2 as FYNNEI. V trimming: 3 bases; J trimming: 0 bases; junction bases outside the gene matches: 18.

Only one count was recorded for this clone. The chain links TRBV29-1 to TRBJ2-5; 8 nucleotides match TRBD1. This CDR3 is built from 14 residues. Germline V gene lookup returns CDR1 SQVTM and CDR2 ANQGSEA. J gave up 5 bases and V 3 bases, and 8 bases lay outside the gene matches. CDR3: CSVERSGGMETQYF. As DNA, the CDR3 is TGCAGCGTTGAGCGATCAGGGGGCATGGAGACCCAGTACTTC.

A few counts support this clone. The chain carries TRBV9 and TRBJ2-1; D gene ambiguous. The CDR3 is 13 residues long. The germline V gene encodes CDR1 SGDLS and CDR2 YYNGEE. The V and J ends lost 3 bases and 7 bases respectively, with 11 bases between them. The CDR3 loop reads CASSASARNEQFF. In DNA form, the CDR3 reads TGTGCCAGCAGCGCCTCGGCGAGGAATGAGCAGTTCTTC.